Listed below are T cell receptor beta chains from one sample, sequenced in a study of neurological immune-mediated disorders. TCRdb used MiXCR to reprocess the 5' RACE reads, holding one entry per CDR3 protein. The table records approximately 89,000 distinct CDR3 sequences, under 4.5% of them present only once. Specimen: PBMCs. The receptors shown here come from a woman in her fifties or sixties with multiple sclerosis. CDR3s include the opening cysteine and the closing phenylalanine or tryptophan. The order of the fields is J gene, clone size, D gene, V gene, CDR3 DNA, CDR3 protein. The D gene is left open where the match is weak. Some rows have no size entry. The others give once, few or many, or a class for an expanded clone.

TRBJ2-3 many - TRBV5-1 TGCGCCAGCAGCTTGGCTCCGGGGGTAACTCTGGGCACAGATACGCAGTATTTT CASSLAPGVTLGTDTQYF
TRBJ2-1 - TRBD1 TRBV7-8 TGTGCCAGCAGCTTCCGACAGGGTAGGGGTGAGCAGTTCTTC CASSFRQGRGEQFF
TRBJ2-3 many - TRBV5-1 TGCGCCAGCAGCTTGGGTTTCAAGGGACTCCTCACAGATACGCAGTATTTT CASSLGFKGLLTDTQYF
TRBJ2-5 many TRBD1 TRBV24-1 TGTGCCACCAAAGGCCGACAGGGTTCAGGAGAGACCCAGTACTTC CATKGRQGSGETQYF
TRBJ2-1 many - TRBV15 TGTGCCACCAGCACCCAGAGGGGGGGGTACGGGGAGCAGTTCTTC CATSTQRGGYGEQFF
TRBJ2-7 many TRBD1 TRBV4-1 TGCGCCAGCAGCCAGGACAGGCCTTTCGACGACTACGAGCAGTACTTC CASSQDRPFDDYEQYF
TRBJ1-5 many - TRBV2 TGTGCCAGCACCCGGGACGGGATTAGCAATCAGCCCCAGCATTTT CASTRDGISNQPQHF
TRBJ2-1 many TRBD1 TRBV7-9 TGTGCCAGCAGCTCTTACAGGGGGACCGACAATGAGCAGTTCTTC CASSSYRGTDNEQFF
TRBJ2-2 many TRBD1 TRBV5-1 TGCGCCAGCAGCCCCCGGGACAGGGGGGACACCGGGGAGCTGTTTTTT CASSPRDRGDTGELFF
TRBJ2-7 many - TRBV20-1 TGCAGTGCTAGGGGCAGTCTAGTCGTCGACAACGAGCAGTACTTC CSARGSLVVDNEQYF
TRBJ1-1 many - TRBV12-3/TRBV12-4 TGTGCCAGCAGGGTCTTGAACACTGAAGCTTTCTTT CASRVLNTEAFF
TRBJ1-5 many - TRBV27 TGTGCCAGCAGTTTCACGGGCCTCAATCAGCCCCAGCATTTT CASSFTGLNQPQHF
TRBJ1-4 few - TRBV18 TGTGCCAGCACACCTCCCGGGCTCTCGTCTGAAAAACTGTTTTTT CASTPPGLSSEKLFF
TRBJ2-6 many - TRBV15 TGTGCCACCAGCAGAGTTCGGGGCTCTGGGGCCAACGTCCTGACTTTC CATSRVRGSGANVLTF
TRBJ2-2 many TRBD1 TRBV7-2 TGTGCCAGCAACACGGACAGGGTCGCCGGGGAGCTGTTTTTT CASNTDRVAGELFF
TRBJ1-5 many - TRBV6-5 TGTGCCAGCAAGGACGGTGTGAGCAATCAGCCCCAGCATTTT CASKDGVSNQPQHF
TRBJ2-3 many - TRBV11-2 TGTGCCAGCAGCTTAGAAGTTGGGGCTAGCACAGATACGCAGTATTTT CASSLEVGASTDTQYF
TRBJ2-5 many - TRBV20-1 TGCAGTGCTAGAATCTATGAAAGGGCCCAGTACTTC CSARIYERAQYF
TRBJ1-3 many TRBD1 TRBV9 TGTGCCAGCAGCGTAACCGGGACAGCGTCTGGAAACACCATATATTTT CASSVTGTASGNTIYF
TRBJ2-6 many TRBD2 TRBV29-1 TGCAGCGTTGAACTAGCGGGGGTGCTGTTCTCTGGGGCCAACGTCCTGACTTTC CSVELAGVLFSGANVLTF
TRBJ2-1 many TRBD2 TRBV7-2 TGTGCCAGCAGCTTAGCGCGGGAGGGAGCGTTTGAGCAGTTCTTC CASSLAREGAFEQFF
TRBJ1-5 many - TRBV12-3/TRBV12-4 TGTGCCAGCAGTTTATCCGGTTCGAATCAGCCCCAGCATTTT CASSLSGSNQPQHF
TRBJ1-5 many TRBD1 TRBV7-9 TGTGCCAGCAGCCTACAGGGGGGAAGTGGCAATCAGCCCCAGCATTTT CASSLQGGSGNQPQHF
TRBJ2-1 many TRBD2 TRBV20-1 TGCAGTGCCAGGACTAGCGGGCCATACAATGAGCAGTTCTTC CSARTSGPYNEQFF
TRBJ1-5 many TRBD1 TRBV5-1 TGCGCCAGCAGCGCAACCGGGACAGGGGGCCAGCCCCAGCATTTT CASSATGTGGQPQHF
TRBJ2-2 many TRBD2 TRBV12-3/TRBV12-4 TGTGCCAGCAGTCTGAGGACTAGCTCCACCGGGGAGCTGTTTTTT CASSLRTSSTGELFF
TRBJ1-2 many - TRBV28 TGTGCCAGCAGGGCCGGGTCCCTCGACTACACCTTC CASRAGSLDYTF
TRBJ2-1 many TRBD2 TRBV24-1 TGTGCCACCAGTGATCCCAGCGGGGGAGGGTACAATGAGCAGTTCTTC CATSDPSGGGYNEQFF
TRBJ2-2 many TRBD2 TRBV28 TGTGCCAGCAGTTCTAGATTCAAGACTAGCGGGGGGTACACCGGGGAGCTGTTTTTT CASSSRFKTSGGYTGELFF
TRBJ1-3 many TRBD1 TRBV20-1 TGCAGTGCTACCTTGACAGGGCGGACTGGAAACACCATATATTTT CSATLTGRTGNTIYF
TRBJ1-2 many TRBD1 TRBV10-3 TGTGCCATCAGGGACAGGGGCCCAGACTATGGCTACACCTTC CAIRDRGPDYGYTF
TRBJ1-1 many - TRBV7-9 TGTGCCAGCAGCCCACAGGGTCCCACTGAAGCTTTCTTT CASSPQGPTEAFF
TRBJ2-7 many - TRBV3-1 TGTGCCAGCAGCCTCAGGGCTTACTACGAGCAGTACTTC CASSLRAYYEQYF
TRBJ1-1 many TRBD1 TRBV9 TGTGCCAGCAGCGGCTTACAGGGGCAGGCAACTTTCTTT CASSGLQGQATFF
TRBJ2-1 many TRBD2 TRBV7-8 TGTGCCAGCAGCCCGCGGGGGGCTAGGGGGAATGAGCAGTTCTTC CASSPRGARGNEQFF